The clone carrying this TCR beta chain has at least ten counts. What it binds is unknown. PBMCs stored at -80 C, 2 million in total, were the source of the unsorted libraries. The sample comes from a study of neurological immune-mediated disorders. Study conclusions and caveats: Private repertoires in all groups were suggested by the finding that expanded clones across subjects shared no CDR3 amino acid sequences.

V lost 0 bases to trimming and J lost 9 bases, with 10 bases between them. Germline assignment: CDR1 SGDLS and CDR2 YYNGEE. The CDR3 length is 13 residues. The making of cDNA relied on 5'RACE with 10-nucleotide random UMIs. Using its own MiXCR run on the 5' RACE reads, TCRdb lists one record per CDR3 protein. The table includes some 60,000 distinct CDR3 sequences, around 4.7% detected once. The chain joins TRBV9 to TRBJ2-1; tentative D call: TRBD2 (6 bases). The sample was PBMCs. The sequence derives from a woman in her forties or fifties with multiple sclerosis. The CDR3 nucleotides read TGTGCCAGCAGCGTAGCGGAGGGGACTGAGCAGTTCTTC. Encoded protein: CASSVAEGTEQFF.